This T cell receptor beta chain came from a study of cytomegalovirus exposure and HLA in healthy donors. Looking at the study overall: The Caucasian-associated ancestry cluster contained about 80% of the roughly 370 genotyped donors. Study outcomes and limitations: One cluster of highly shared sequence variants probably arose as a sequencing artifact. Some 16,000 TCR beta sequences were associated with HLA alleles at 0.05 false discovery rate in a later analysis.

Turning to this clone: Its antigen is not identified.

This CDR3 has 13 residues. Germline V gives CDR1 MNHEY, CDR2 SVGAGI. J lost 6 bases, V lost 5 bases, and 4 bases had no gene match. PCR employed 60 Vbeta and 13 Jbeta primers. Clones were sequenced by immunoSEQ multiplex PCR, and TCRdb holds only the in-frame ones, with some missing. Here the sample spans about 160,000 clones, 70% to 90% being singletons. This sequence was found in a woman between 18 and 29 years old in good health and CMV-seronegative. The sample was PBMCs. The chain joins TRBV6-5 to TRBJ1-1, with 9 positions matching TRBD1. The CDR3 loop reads CASSKTGGAEAFF. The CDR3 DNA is TGTGCCAGCAGTAAGACAGGGGGGGCTGAAGCTTTCTTT.